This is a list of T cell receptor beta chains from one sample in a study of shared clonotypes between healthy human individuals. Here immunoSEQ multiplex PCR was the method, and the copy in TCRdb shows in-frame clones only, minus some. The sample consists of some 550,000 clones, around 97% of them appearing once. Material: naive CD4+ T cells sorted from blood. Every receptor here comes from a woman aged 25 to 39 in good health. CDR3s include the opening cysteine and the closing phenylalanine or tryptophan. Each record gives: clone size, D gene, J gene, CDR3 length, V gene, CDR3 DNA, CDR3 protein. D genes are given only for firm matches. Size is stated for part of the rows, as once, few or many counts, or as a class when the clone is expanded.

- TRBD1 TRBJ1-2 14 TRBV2 TGTGCCAGCAGGGTGGGACAGGGCATCTATGGCTACACCTTC CASRVGQGIYGYTF
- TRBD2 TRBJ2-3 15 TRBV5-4 TGTGCCAGCAGCTTGGTTGCGGGAGGTGAAGATACGCAGTATTTT CASSLVAGGEDTQYF
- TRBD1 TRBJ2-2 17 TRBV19 TGTGCCAGTAGTATGTTTGGGACAGGGAAGAACACCGGGGAGCTGTTTTTT CASSMFGTGKNTGELFF
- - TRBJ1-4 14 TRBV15 TGTGCCACCAGCAGAGGGTCTGGGAATGAAAAACTGTTTTTT CATSRGSGNEKLFF
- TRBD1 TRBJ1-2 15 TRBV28 TGTGCCAGCAGCGGAAAGGGACAGGCCGGCTATGGCTACACCTTC CASSGKGQAGYGYTF
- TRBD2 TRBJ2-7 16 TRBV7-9 TGTGCCAGCAGCTACCTAGCGGGTGGAACCTCCTACGAGCAGTACTTC CASSYLAGGTSYEQYF
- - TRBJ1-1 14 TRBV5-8 TGTGCCAGCAGCTACCGGGCCTCCGGGTCCCGAACTTTCTTT CASSYRASGSRTFF
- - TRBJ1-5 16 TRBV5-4 TGTGCCAGCAGCTGGCCGGAGGGGAGTACTAATCAGCCCCAGCATTTT CASSWPEGSTNQPQHF
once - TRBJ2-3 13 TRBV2 TGTGCCAGCTTCCCGGGATACACAGATACGCAGTATTTT CASFPGYTDTQYF
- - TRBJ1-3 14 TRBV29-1 TGCAGCGCGTCTCACAGACCCTCTGGAAACACCATATATTTT CSASHRPSGNTIYF
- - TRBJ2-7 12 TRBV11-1 TGTGCCAGCAGCTTAGACAGCTACGAGCAGTACTTC CASSLDSYEQYF
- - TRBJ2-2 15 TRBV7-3 TGTGCCAGCAGCTCCAATCAGCCGGGGGCCGGGGAGCTGTTTTTT CASSSNQPGAGELFF
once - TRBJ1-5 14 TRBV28 TGTGCCAGCAGGTTCTCTTTAACAGGGAGGCCCCAGCATTTT CASRFSLTGRPQHF
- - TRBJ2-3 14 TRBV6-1 TGTGCCAGCACATTGGAGCCGAGCACAGATACGCAGTATTTT CASTLEPSTDTQYF
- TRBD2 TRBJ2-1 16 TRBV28 TGTGCCAGCAGGGTCGGAGTTAGCGGGAGTTACAATGAGCAGTTCTTC CASRVGVSGSYNEQFF
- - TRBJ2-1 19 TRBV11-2 TGTGCCAGCAGCTTAACTTGGACCATCCTTGCCTTTTCCTACAATGAGCAGTTCTTC CASSLTWTILAFSYNEQFF
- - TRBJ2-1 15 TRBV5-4 TGTGCCAGCAGCTCCCGGGCGCAGGGGTACAATGAGCAGTTCTTC CASSSRAQGYNEQFF
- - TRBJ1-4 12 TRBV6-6 TGTGCCAGCAGTGTCGGGGGGGAAAAACTGTTTTTT CASSVGGEKLFF
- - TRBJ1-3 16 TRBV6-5 TGTGCCAGCAGTTACTCGCAGGGCTCCTCTGGAAACACCATATATTTT CASSYSQGSSGNTIYF
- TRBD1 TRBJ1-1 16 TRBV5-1 TGCGCCAGCAGCTCAGGCTTACAGGGGGCGAGTACTGAAGCTTTCTTT CASSSGLQGASTEAFF
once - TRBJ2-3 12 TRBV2 TGTGCCAGCAAGGGAAGCACAGATACGCAGTATTTT CASKGSTDTQYF
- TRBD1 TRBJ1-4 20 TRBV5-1 TGCGCCAGCAGCTTTAGGGGGACAGGATTGAGCTCGGACCGGAATGAAAAACTGTTTTTT CASSFRGTGLSSDRNEKLFF
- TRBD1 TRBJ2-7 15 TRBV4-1 TGCGCCAGCAGCCGAGAGCAGGGGGCGTCCTACGAGCAGTACTTC CASSREQGASYEQYF
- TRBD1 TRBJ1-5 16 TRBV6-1 TGTGCCAGCAGTGGGGACAGGGGGATGGGCAATCAGCCCCAGCATTTT CASSGDRGMGNQPQHF
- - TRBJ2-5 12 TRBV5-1 TGCGCCAGCAGCTTGGTTGGGGAGACCCAGTACTTC CASSLVGETQYF
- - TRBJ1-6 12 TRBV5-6 TGTGCCAGCACCCGATACGATTCACCCCTCCACTTT CASTRYDSPLHF
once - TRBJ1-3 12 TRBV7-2 TGTGCCAGCAGCCACCCAGGGAACACCATATATTTT CASSHPGNTIYF
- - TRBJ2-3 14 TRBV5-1 TGCGCCAGCAGCTTGGGCGGAGTTGGAGATACGCAGTATTTT CASSLGGVGDTQYF
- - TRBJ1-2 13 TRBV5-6 TGTGCCAGCAGCTTTGGCAGATCTTATGGCTACACCTTC CASSFGRSYGYTF
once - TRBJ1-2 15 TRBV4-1 TGCGCCAGCAGCCAAGGTGCAGACACTAGCTATGGCTACACCTTC CASSQGADTSYGYTF
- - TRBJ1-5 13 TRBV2 TGTGCCAGCACCGTGGACGAGGGGCAGCCCCAGCATTTT CASTVDEGQPQHF
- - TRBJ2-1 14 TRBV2 TGTGCCAGCAGTGTCGGATACTCCTACAATGAGCAGTTCTTC CASSVGYSYNEQFF
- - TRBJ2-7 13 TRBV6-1 TGTGCCAGCACAAGGGGGGGCTCCTACGAGCAGTACTTC CASTRGGSYEQYF
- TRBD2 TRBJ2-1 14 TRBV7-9 TGTGCCAGCAGATCTAGCGGCGCCGCCCATGAGCAGTTCTTC CASRSSGAAHEQFF
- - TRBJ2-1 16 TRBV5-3 TGTGCCAGAAGCCGCGTCGATCGAGCCGTACGCAATGAGCAGTTCTTC CARSRVDRAVRNEQFF
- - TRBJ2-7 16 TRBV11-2 TGTGCCAGCAGCTTAGAACCGGGACACCTTCCCTACGAGCAGTACTTC CASSLEPGHLPYEQYF
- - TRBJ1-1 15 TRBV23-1 TGCGCCAGCAGCCCACCCAGGGGCCTAAGGGCTGAAGCTTTCTTT CASSPPRGLRAEAFF
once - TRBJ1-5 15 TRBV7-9 TGTGCCAGCAGCTCCGGACCAGGGGAGGGTCAGCCCCAGCATTTT CASSSGPGEGQPQHF
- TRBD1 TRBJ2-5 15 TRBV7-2 TGTGCCAGCAACCAAGGACAGGGGGCTTGGGAGACCCAGTACTTC CASNQGQGAWETQYF
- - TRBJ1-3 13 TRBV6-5 TGTGCCAGCAGGTGGACAGTGGGGAACACCATATATTTT CASRWTVGNTIYF
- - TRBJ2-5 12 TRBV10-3 TGTGCCATCAGCGCAGGGGCAGAGACCCAGTACTTC CAISAGAETQYF
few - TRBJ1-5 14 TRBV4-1 TGCGCCAGCAGCCACAGGGGTATCAATCAGCCCCAGCATTTT CASSHRGINQPQHF
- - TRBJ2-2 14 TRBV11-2 TGTGCCAGCAGCCCGGGACTTAACACCGGGGAGCTGTTTTTT CASSPGLNTGELFF
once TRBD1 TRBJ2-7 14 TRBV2 TGTGCCAGCAGGGTACAGGGGGCATCCTACGAGCAGTACTTC CASRVQGASYEQYF
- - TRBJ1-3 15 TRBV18 TGTGCCAGCTCACCGACGGCAGTCTCTGGAAACACCATATATTTT CASSPTAVSGNTIYF
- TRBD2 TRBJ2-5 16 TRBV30 TGTGCCTGGAGACCCCGAGTAGCGGGAGAATCAGAGACCCAGTACTTC CAWRPRVAGESETQYF
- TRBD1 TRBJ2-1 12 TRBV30 TGTGCCTGGAGTGGAACAGGGGATTTCAAGTTCTTC CAWSGTGDFKFF
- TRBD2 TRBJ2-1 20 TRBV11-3 TGTGCCAGCAGCTTAGTACAGTCGTGGGAGGGGACTAGCTCCTACAATGAGCAGTTCTTC CASSLVQSWEGTSSYNEQFF
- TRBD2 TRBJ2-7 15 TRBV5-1 TGCGCCAGCAGCCGGTCCGGACTAGCGGGATACGAGCAGTACTTC CASSRSGLAGYEQYF
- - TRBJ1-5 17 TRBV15 TGTGCCACCAGCAGAGATCCAGCGGCGGTTCGGCGACAGCCCCAGCATTTT CATSRDPAAVRRQPQHF
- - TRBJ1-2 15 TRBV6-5 TGTGCCAGCAGTTACTCGAGGGGACTGAACTATGGCTACACCTTC CASSYSRGLNYGYTF